The present T cell receptor (beta chain) was sequenced within a study of regulatory T cells in long-lasting Graves disease. Study-wide background: It was over 5 years of antithyroid drugs, with positive TSH receptor antibodies, that meant persistent Graves' disease. Findings and limits, study-wide: Thyroid tissue went unstudied; only peripheral blood was examined.

Germline-derived CDR1 and CDR2 are SNHLY and FYNNEI. Trimming cost V 6 bases and J 1 base, with 13 bases left between them. This CDR3 has 15 residues. Building of the TCR beta libraries involved iRepertoire HTBI primers and Arm-PCR of CDR3 regions. TCRdb used MiXCR to reprocess the multiplex PCR reads, holding one entry per CDR3 protein. The table lists roughly 500,000 distinct CDR3 sequences, under 25% of them singletons, with approximately 6.4% in the top ten. This clonotype appeared many times. Its antigen is currently unknown. The sample's time point: persistent/refractory GD, antithyroid drugs over 5 years with positive TRAb. Construction of the TCR library relied on RNA isolated from PBMCs.

The sequence was obtained from a female donor with Graves disease. Source: peripheral blood mononuclear cells (PBMCs), taken when the disease was refractory, from a patient treated with antithyroid drugs. V usage is TRBV2 and J usage is TRBJ1-5, with a weak D call TRBD1 (6 bases). In DNA form, the CDR3 reads TGTGCCAGCAGGAGGGGGGGCGTAAGCAATCAGCCCCAGCATTTT. Translated, it gives CASRRGGVSNQPQHF.